The sequence of this TCR beta chain was determined in a study of shared clonotypes between healthy human individuals. Those who donated, Caucasian adults without exception, all lived in Nashville, Tennessee. Splitting of CD4+ cells produced CD45RA+ naive and CD45RA-negative memory subsets. Assay used: immunoSEQ multiplex PCR; TCRdb lists only in-frame clones, some missing. Counted here are some 2.3 million clones, 85% to 95% occurring once; the ten biggest clones make up under 0.45%. Source material: naive CD4+ T cells from PBMCs. Subset described: CD45RA+ positively selected. This receptor was identified in a man younger than 35 in good health. Some clones in this sample may be carry-over from other donors' samples.

The CDR3 spells CASSSRAETTEAFF. The CDR3 nucleotides are TGCGCCAGCAGCTCCCGTGCAGAAACCACTGAAGCTTTCTTT. This chain uses TRBV5-1 with TRBJ1-1, with D unclear. The CDR3 contains 14 residues. Trimming took off 3 bases at V and 4 bases at J, with 13 bases between the two ends. CDR1 SGHRS and CDR2 YFSETQ come from the germline V gene.